Listed here are 30 T cell receptor beta chains from one sample, sequenced in a study of control samples from healthy donors and cancer patients. Method: immunoSEQ multiplex PCR; TCRdb's copy keeps in-frame clones and lacks some. The table lists about 10,000 clones, approximately 90% of them singletons. Material: PBMCs. The receptors derive from a man aged 55 to 70 with colorectal cancer.

The chain employs TRBV28 and TRBJ1-2, with D perhaps TRBD1 (6 bases). CDR1 and CDR2 from the germline V gene are MDHEN and SYDVKM. The CDR3 length is 17 residues. Trimming left V 6 bases short and J 3 bases short, with 23 bases between. The CDR3 coding sequence is TGTGCCAGCAGCCGAGGAGTCAGGGGTTGGGGTGACTATGGCTACACCTTC. It is translated as CASSRGVRGWGDYGYTF.

With regard to this clone: The junction shows a germline mismatch at one end, possibly a read error. Other nucleotide sequences in the sample specify the same CDR3. This chain connects TRBV4-3 to TRBJ2-1; D is possibly TRBD1 (5 bases). CDR3 length: 15 amino acids. Germline V gene data show CDR1 as LGHNA and CDR2 as YSLEER. DNA for the CDR3: TGCGCCAGCAGTCAAGAATGGGCAGGGTGGAATGAGCAGTTCTTC. It is translated as CASSQEWAGWNEQFF.

The V call is TRBV20-1, the J call TRBJ1-1, with D hard to call. CDR3 length: 11 residues. Trimming left V 3 bases short and J 10 bases short, with 12 bases between. Germline CDR1 is DFQATT and CDR2 is SNEGSKA (reference sequence). The CDR3 loop reads CSARGTRGAFF. DNA for the CDR3: TGCAGTGCTAGGGGTACACGAGGAGCTTTCTTT.

Worth noting for this clone: Different DNA sequences within this sample yield the same CDR3. The chain links TRBV7-2 to TRBJ1-2, with a weak D call TRBD1 (6 bases). Germline lookup yields CDR1 SGHTA and CDR2 FQGNSA. The V end lost 1 base, the J end lost 8 bases, and 17 bases lay between the germline ends. CDR3 length equals 15 residues. CDR3 DNA: TGTGCCAGCAGCTTAGTGGGGCGGGGGCAGGGGGGCTACACCTTC. Amino acids: CASSLVGRGQGGYTF.

J is TRBJ1-2 and V is TRBV28; no definite D call. The CDR3 contains 13 residues. Germline CDR1 and CDR2: MDHEN and SYDVKM. Between the trimmed V and J ends, which lost 2 bases and 4 bases, there was a span of 8 bases. The CDR3 sequence is CASSLKGAYGYTF. CDR3 coding DNA: TGTGCCAGCAGTTTAAAGGGAGCCTATGGCTACACCTTC.

The gene calls are TRBV30 and TRBJ1-2; no clear D gene. Looked up from germline, CDR1 is GTSNPN and CDR2 is SVGIG (reference sequence). The CDR3 extends over 11 amino acids. Trimming cost V 4 bases and J 3 bases, with 6 bases left between them. The CDR3 sequence: CAWKRDYGYTF. The CDR3 nucleotides are TGTGCCTGGAAAAGGGACTATGGCTACACCTTC.

The rearrangement uses TRBV3-1 (or the pseudogene TRBV3-2) and TRBJ1-6; D gene ambiguous. The CDR3 sequence is 13 residues long. V was trimmed by 8 bases and J by 7 bases, leaving 12 bases between them. Per germline, CDR1 LGHDT and CDR2 YNNKEL (reference sequence). CDR3 coding DNA: TGTGCCAGCCATCAAGAACAGAATTCACCCCTCCACTTT. It is translated as CASHQEQNSPLHF.

Here the CDR3 DNA reads TGTGCCAGCAGCAAGGTGGTTGTGGGGGTCACCGGGGAGCTGTTTTTT. Translation gives CASSKVVVGVTGELFF. This chain links TRBV7-2 with TRBJ2-2, with D perhaps being TRBD1 or TRBD2 (5 bases each). This CDR3 is 16 amino acids long. Germline CDR1 and CDR2: SGHTA and FQGNSA. Trimming left V 5 bases short and J 4 bases short, with 17 bases between.

This clone was detected a few times. The rearrangement uses TRBV4-1 and TRBJ2-7; TRBD1 is a possible D gene (6 bases). This CDR3 has 16 residues. Trimming stripped 0 bases from V and 5 bases from J, with 17 bases between. Germline values: CDR1 MGHRA, CDR2 YSYEKL. CDR3 sequence: CASSQDDMVRGNEQYF. CDR3 DNA: TGCGCCAGCAGCCAAGATGACATGGTCAGGGGTAACGAGCAGTACTTC.

The genes are TRBV29-1 and TRBJ2-3; D ambiguous. Between the trimmed V and J ends, which lost 7 bases and 6 bases, there was a span of 17 bases. Germline V gives CDR1 SQVTM, CDR2 ANQGSEA. The CDR3 is 13 residues long. The chain's CDR3 is CSADFEEPDTQYF. CDR3 nucleotide sequence: TGCAGCGCAGACTTTGAAGAGCCGGATACGCAGTATTTT.

The genes are TRBV27 and TRBJ1-2, with 9 bases fitting TRBD1. This CDR3 region has 14 residues. Losses at the gene ends were 0 bases for V and 4 bases for J; bases not matched to a gene: 0. CDR1 is MNHEY, CDR2 SMNVEV, per germline (reference sequence). The CDR3 spells CASSLSGQGYGYTF. The CDR3 nucleotides read TGTGCCAGCAGTTTATCGGGACAGGGCTATGGCTACACCTTC.

The chain couples TRBV12-3 or TRBV12-4 to TRBJ1-1; D unclear. CDR3 size: 12 residues. V was shortened by 3 bases and J by 3 bases, with 5 bases between the two germline ends. The DNA of the CDR3 is TGTGCCAGCAGTTTTTGGGACACTGAAGCTTTCTTT. It encodes CASSFWDTEAFF.

The chain carries TRBV7-9 and TRBJ2-2; tentative D call: TRBD2 (6 bases). This CDR3 has 12 residues. V lost 8 bases and J lost 6, with 10 bases in between. CDR1 is SEHNR, CDR2 FQNEAQ, per germline (reference sequence). CDR3 region: CASAGTAGELFF. CDR3 in DNA: TGTGCCAGCGCGGGGACTGCCGGGGAGCTGTTTTTT.

In nucleotides, the CDR3 is TGTGCCAGCAGTCCCCAGGGATCAGAGACCCAGTACTTC. Amino acid sequence: CASSPQGSETQYF. V gene TRBV7-2 combines with J gene TRBJ2-5; tentative D call: TRBD1 (5 bases). V dropped 6 bases and J dropped 4 bases, with 12 bases sitting between them. Germline-derived CDR1 and CDR2 are SGHTA and FQGNSA. The CDR3 consists of 13 residues.

This clone has only one observation. The chain joins TRBV6-1 to TRBJ2-5; perhaps D is TRBD1 or TRBD2 (6 bases each). This CDR3 contains 16 residues. Germline V CDR1 and CDR2: MNHNS, SASEGT. V shed 1 base and J shed 6 bases, with 18 bases lying between them. The CDR3 loop is CASSEGLGGRRQTQYF. The CDR3 bases are TGTGCCAGCAGTGAAGGCCTGGGGGGCAGGCGGCAGACCCAGTACTTC.

V is TRBV10-3 and J is TRBJ1-2, with a weak D call TRBD1 (5 bases). This CDR3 contains 14 residues. In germline, CDR1 is ENHRY, CDR2 SYGVKD. V dropped 4 bases and J dropped 1 base, with 10 bases sitting between them. The CDR3: CAISGQTFNYGYTF. DNA of the CDR3: TGTGCCATCAGTGGACAGACCTTTAACTATGGCTACACCTTC.

This clone was seen just once. The chain links TRBV11-2 to TRBJ2-7; D is unresolved. This CDR3 is built from 12 residues. Trimming removed 5 bases at V and 1 base at J, with 6 bases between. Germline V gene sequence: CDR1 SGHAT, CDR2 FQNNGV. This CDR3 reads CASSPTSYEQYF. CDR3 DNA: TGTGCCAGCAGCCCTACTTCCTACGAGCAGTACTTC.

V usage is TRBV6-2 or TRBV6-3 and J usage is TRBJ2-1; D perhaps matches TRBD1 (5 bases). The CDR3 has 12 residues. Germline CDR1 is MNHEY and CDR2 is SVGEGT. Trimming cost V 5 bases and J 4 bases, with 6 bases left between them. CDR3 sequence reads: CASSRQYNEQFF. The DNA for the CDR3 is TGTGCCAGCAGTCGACAGTACAATGAGCAGTTCTTC.

V is TRBV3-1 (or the pseudogene TRBV3-2) and J is TRBJ2-2, with 10 bases fitting TRBD2. The trim removed 4 bases at V and 6 bases at J, leaving 17 bases unmatched. CDR3 length equals 19 residues. Germline CDR1 and CDR2: LGHDT and YNNKEL (reference sequence). CDR3 region: CASSLLSGGAPRRAGELFF. The DNA of the CDR3 is TGTGCCAGCAGCCTCCTGAGCGGGGGGGCTCCGAGGCGGGCCGGGGAGCTGTTTTTT.

This sequence joins TRBV4-1 and TRBJ1-1; D possibly corresponds to TRBD1 (6 bases). The V end was cut by 3 bases, the J end by 4 bases, with 18 bases between. There are 16 residues in the CDR3. From germline, CDR1 is MGHRA and CDR2 YSYEKL. CDR3 sequence: CASSHLIGGAGTEAFF. CDR3 DNA: TGCGCCAGCAGCCACCTCATTGGGGGCGCGGGCACTGAAGCTTTCTTT.

J is TRBJ2-5 and V is TRBV5-1; D unclear. The CDR3 runs to 13 residues. CDR1 is SGHRS and CDR2 is YFSETQ in the germline V gene. V was clipped by 4 bases and J by 2 bases, with 9 bases between them. Written as DNA, the CDR3 is TGCGCCAGCAGCATACAACTACAAGAGACCCAGTACTTC. Translating gives CASSIQLQETQYF.

This clone was seen a few times. This chain uses TRBV30 with TRBJ1-5; TRBD1 is a possible D gene (6 bases). The CDR3 is 13 amino acids. V was pared by 3 bases and J by 11 bases, with 17 bases between. Germline CDR1 reads GTSNPN; CDR2 reads SVGIG (reference sequence). CDR3 nucleotide sequence: TGTGCCTGGAGCGATCAGGGGATAGGGGCCCAGCATTTT. This gives the protein CAWSDQGIGAQHF.

The chain employs TRBV7-6 and TRBJ2-6, with 8 nucleotides matching TRBD1. The germline gives CDR1 SGHVS, CDR2 FNYEAQ. V gave up 5 bases and J gave up 2 bases; unmatched junction bases: 11. This CDR3 contains 18 residues. CDR3 sequence reads: CASSSRTGRLAGANVLTF. CDR3 coding DNA: TGTGCCAGCAGCAGCCGGACAGGGAGGCTAGCTGGGGCCAACGTCCTGACTTTC. The whole variable domain, filled in from reference TRBV7-6 and TRBJ2-6, reads GAGVSQSPRYKVTKRGQDVALRCDPISGHVSLYWYRQALGQGPEFLTYFNYEAQQDKSGLPNDRFSAERPEGSISTLTIQRTEQRDSAMYRCASSSRTGRLAGANVLTFGAGSRLTVL.

The chain is built from TRBV28 and TRBJ1-1, with 8 bases aligning to TRBD1. The CDR3 length is 14 residues. The ends lost 3 bases at V and 5 bases at J; junction bases unmatched: 5. CDR1 is MDHEN, CDR2 SYDVKM, per germline. The CDR3 here is CASSLPGGGTEAFF. CDR3 sequence (DNA): TGTGCCAGCAGTTTGCCAGGGGGCGGAACTGAAGCTTTCTTT.

The rearrangement uses TRBV29-1 and TRBJ1-2; D is ambiguous. Trimming removed 7 bases at V and 8 bases at J, with 11 bases between. This CDR3 contains 10 residues. CDR1 is SQVTM, CDR2 ANQGSEA, per germline. DNA for the CDR3: TGCAGCGCTGGGTCCTTCGGCTACACCTTC. Residues: CSAGSFGYTF.

The chain links TRBV9 to TRBJ1-1, with D perhaps matching TRBD1 (5 bases). Germline V lookup: CDR1 SGDLS, CDR2 YYNGEE. This CDR3 comprises 16 residues. V shed 1 base and J shed 4 bases, with 17 bases lying between them. CDR3 sequence: CASSVRGEPLGTEAFF. The CDR3 bases are TGTGCCAGCAGCGTACGGGGGGAGCCATTAGGCACTGAAGCTTTCTTT.

The chain uses TRBV9 and TRBJ1-3, with a possible D match to TRBD1 (5 bases). This CDR3 spans 15 amino acids. Germline V gives CDR1 SGDLS, CDR2 YYNGEE. Trimming removed 1 base from V and 2 bases from J, with 10 bases in between. This CDR3 is CASSVSQGPGNTIYF. The CDR3 nucleotides read TGTGCCAGCAGCGTAAGCCAGGGCCCTGGAAACACCATATATTTT. The full variable domain, with the rest looked up from reference TRBV9 and TRBJ1-3, is DSGVTQTPKHLITATGQRVTLRCSPRSGDLSVYWYQQSLDQGLQFLIQYYNGEERAKGNILERFSAQQFPDLHSELNLSSLELGDSALYFCASSVSQGPGNTIYFGEGSWLTVV.

The chain combines TRBV4-1 with TRBJ1-2; no clear D. This CDR3 has 17 amino acids. CDR1 is MGHRA, CDR2 YSYEKL, per germline. The ends were cut back, 2 bases at V and 3 bases at J, with 19 bases in the middle. The CDR3 sequence: CASSQPGGRRSHYGYTF. The CDR3 nucleotides are TGCGCCAGCAGCCAACCTGGCGGGAGACGGTCACACTATGGCTACACCTTC.

This chain connects TRBV2 to TRBJ1-5; D remains unclear. This CDR3 has 11 residues. Germline V lookup: CDR1 SNHLY, CDR2 FYNNEI. V was pared by 6 bases and J by 6 bases, with 6 bases between. DNA of the CDR3: TGTGCCAGCAGGAATTCTCAGCCCCAGCATTTT. Its translation is CASRNSQPQHF.

This rearrangement joins TRBV5-4 to TRBJ2-1; no clear D gene. V was shortened by 2 bases and J by 6 bases, with 9 bases between the two germline ends. Germline loops: CDR1 SGHNT, CDR2 YYREEE (reference sequence). The CDR3 is 13 residues long. In DNA form, the CDR3 reads TGTGCCAGCAGCTTTAGTGGTTTCAATGAGCAGTTCTTC. Its translation: CASSFSGFNEQFF. Variable domain in full (rest from reference TRBV5-4 and TRBJ2-1): ETGVTQSPTHLIKTRGQQVTLRCSSQSGHNTVSWYQQALGQGPQFIFQYYREEENGRGNFPPRFSGLQFPNYSSELNVNALELDDSALYLCASSFSGFNEQFFGPGTRLTVL.